Listed here are 30 T cell receptor beta chains from one sample, sequenced in a study of control samples from healthy donors and cancer patients. Using immunoSEQ multiplex PCR, the repertoire was profiled, and TCRdb retains in-frame clones only, with some absent. This sample yields about 59,000 clones, of which under 95% are seen a single time; roughly 1.6% belongs to the top ten. The sequencing input was PBMCs. These receptor sequences come from a man between 40 and 49 years old with colorectal cancer.

In the case of this clone: A junction end diverges from the germline sequence, so it may reflect a read error. The chain carries TRBV5-4 and TRBJ1-4; TRBD1 agrees at 8 bases. The CDR3 has 13 residues. CDR1 and CDR2 from the germline V gene are SGHNT and YYREEE (reference sequence). CDR3 region: CASSSGTGGYLEF. CDR3 in DNA: TGTGCCAGCAGTTCCGGGACAGGAGGGTACTTGGAGTTT. Full variable domain (outside the CDR3, taken from reference TRBV5-4 and TRBJ1-4): ETGVTQSPTHLIKTRGQQVTLRCSSQSGHNTVSWYQQALGQGPQFIFQYYREEENGRGNFPPRFSGLQFPNYSSELNVNALELDDSALYLCASSSGTGGYLEFGSGTQLSVL.

The CDR3 region has the DNA TGTGCCAGCAGCGAGGGTCTTACGATTAATGAAAAACTGTTTTTT. Its translation: CASSEGLTINEKLFF. The chain employs TRBV9 and TRBJ1-4, with D hard to call. Germline V gene data show CDR1 as SGDLS and CDR2 as YYNGEE. V was clipped by 3 bases and J by 4 bases, with 13 bases between them. This CDR3 has 15 residues.

This chain connects TRBV6-1 to TRBJ1-4; tentative D call: TRBD1 (5 bases). Germline lookup yields CDR1 MNHNS and CDR2 SASEGT. Trimming removed 1 base at V and 9 bases at J, with 15 bases between. There are 15 residues in the CDR3. CDR3 loop: CASSEGGGGRQKLFF. The CDR3 nucleotides are TGTGCCAGCAGTGAAGGGGGCGGCGGACGCCAAAAACTGTTTTTT.

The rearrangement links TRBV5-1 to TRBJ2-5, with D possibly being TRBD2 (5 bases). The germline gives CDR1 SGHRS, CDR2 YFSETQ. The CDR3 extends over 15 amino acids. Trimming removed 7 bases from V and 1 base from J, with 17 bases in between. CDR3 in DNA: TGCGCCAGCGGTCCCGGGGTCACATCCCAAGAGACCCAGTACTTC. Protein sequence: CASGPGVTSQETQYF. Using reference TRBV5-1 and TRBJ2-5 for the parts outside the CDR3, the full variable domain is KAGVTQTPRYLIKTRGQQVTLSCSPISGHRSVSWYQQTPGQGLQFLFEYFSETQRNKGNFPGRFSGRQFSNSRSEMNVSTLELGDSALYLCASGPGVTSQETQYFGPGTRLLVL.

The chain couples TRBV2 to TRBJ2-5, with TRBD2 as a possible D gene (5 bases). Trimming shortened V by 8 bases and J by 2 bases, and 15 bases separated the two germline ends. This CDR3 comprises 14 residues. Per the germline V gene, CDR1 is SNHLY and CDR2 is FYNNEI. The DNA for the CDR3 is TGTGCCAGCCGCTCTGAGGGAAGACAAGAGACCCAGTACTTC. Protein: CASRSEGRQETQYF. The full variable domain, rest sourced from reference TRBV2 and TRBJ2-5, is EPEVTQTPSHQVTQMGQEVILRCVPISNHLYFYWYRQILGQKVEFLVSFYNNEISEKSEIFDDQFSVERPDGSNFTLKIRSTKLEDSAMYFCASRSEGRQETQYFGPGTRLLVL.

The rearrangement joins TRBV18 to TRBJ2-1; D is ambiguous. Germline assignment: CDR1 KGHSH and CDR2 LQKENI. Trimming shortened V by 2 bases and J by 0 bases, and 8 bases separated the two germline ends. The CDR3 consists of 15 residues. DNA for the CDR3: TGTGCCAGCTCACCAGTCACATTCTCCTACAATGAGCAGTTCTTC. Its translation: CASSPVTFSYNEQFF.

This clone was seen more than once but under ten times. The CDR3 loop is CAISESTSTDTQYF. The CDR3 DNA reads as TGTGCCATCAGTGAGTCCACGAGCACAGATACGCAGTATTTT. This sequence joins TRBV10-3 and TRBJ2-3; D is undetermined. Trimming left V 0 bases short and J 0 bases short, with 4 bases between. Germline CDR1 is ENHRY and CDR2 is SYGVKD. The CDR3 sequence is 14 residues long.

The chain links TRBV3-1 (or the pseudogene TRBV3-2) to TRBJ1-4, with D hard to call. V dropped 2 bases and J dropped 0 bases, with 16 bases sitting between them. The CDR3 runs to 18 residues. Germline V gene lookup returns CDR1 LGHDT and CDR2 YNNKEL (reference sequence). The CDR3 DNA sequence: TGTGCCAGCAGCCAATATTGGACGGTAGTTGCAACTAATGAAAAACTGTTTTTT. This encodes CASSQYWTVVATNEKLFF.

CDR3 sequence reads: CASSSTGNTEAFF. The CDR3 region has the DNA TGCGCCAGCAGCTCGACGGGCAACACTGAAGCTTTCTTT. The rearrangement links TRBV10-2 to TRBJ1-1; no clear D. Germline CDR1 and CDR2: WSHSY and SAAADI. CDR3 length: 13 residues. The ends were cut back, 6 bases at V and 2 bases at J, with 10 bases in the middle.

This clone was picked up one time. The gene calls are TRBV27 and TRBJ2-3; 9 bases map to TRBD1. CDR1 is MNHEY, CDR2 SMNVEV, per germline (reference sequence). V shed 10 bases and J 4 bases; nucleotides not matched to a gene: 9. The CDR3 sequence is 14 residues long. The CDR3 bases are TGTGCCACCAAGGACAGGGGAGGTGCAGATACGCAGTATTTT. Protein: CATKDRGGADTQYF.

This chain joins TRBV30 and TRBJ1-2, with D tentatively TRBD1 (6 bases). The V gene lost 2 bases and the J gene lost 8 bases, with 21 bases spanning the gap. The CDR3 is made up of 15 amino acids. CDR1 and CDR2 from the germline V gene are GTSNPN and SVGIG (reference sequence). CDR3 residues: CAWSRGTVGERGYTF. The CDR3 DNA follows: TGTGCCTGGAGTAGGGGGACTGTGGGGGAGCGCGGCTACACCTTC. Full variable domain (missing parts from reference TRBV30 and TRBJ1-2): SQTIHQWPATLVQPVGSPLSLECTVEGTSNPNLYWYRQAAGRGLQLLFYSVGIGQISSEVPQNLSASRPQDRQFILSSKKLLLSDSGFYLCAWSRGTVGERGYTFGSGTRLTVV.

V and J are TRBV3-1 (or the pseudogene TRBV3-2) and TRBJ2-3; the match to TRBD1 covers 8 bases. Germline CDR1 and CDR2: LGHDT and YNNKEL (reference sequence). Losses at the gene ends were 5 bases for V and 1 base for J; bases not matched to a gene: 5. The CDR3 sequence is 15 residues long. The CDR3 spells CASSMPGQGTDTQYF. CDR3 nucleotide sequence: TGTGCCAGCAGCATGCCGGGACAGGGCACAGATACGCAGTATTTT.

This clone was seen just once. The chain recombines TRBV7-3 with TRBJ2-5; 7 bases agree with TRBD1. V trimming: 5 bases; J trimming: 2 bases; junction bases outside the gene matches: 5. Germline CDR1 is SGHTA and CDR2 is FQGTGA. The CDR3 spans 14 residues. For the CDR3, the DNA is TGTGCCAGCAGCCCGCTGGGACAGCAAGAGACCCAGTACTTC. It codes for CASSPLGQQETQYF.

The chain joins TRBV5-1 to TRBJ2-3, with 8 bases fitting TRBD2. Per germline, CDR1 SGHRS and CDR2 YFSETQ. V shed 0 bases, J shed 3 bases, and the junction held 6 bases outside the gene matches. This CDR3 has 16 residues. CDR3 protein: CASSLAGRGATDTQYF. CDR3 in DNA: TGCGCCAGCAGCTTGGCCGGGCGGGGGGCAACAGATACGCAGTATTTT. The full variable domain, in which reference TRBV5-1 and TRBJ2-3 provide the parts outside the CDR3, is KAGVTQTPRYLIKTRGQQVTLSCSPISGHRSVSWYQQTPGQGLQFLFEYFSETQRNKGNFPGRFSGRQFSNSRSEMNVSTLELGDSALYLCASSLAGRGATDTQYFGPGTRLTVL.

This clone has a single count. This sequence joins TRBV2 and TRBJ1-1; no definite D call. This CDR3 has 13 amino acids. Germline V gives CDR1 SNHLY, CDR2 FYNNEI. Trimming pared 4 bases from V and 4 bases from J, leaving 10 bases between. CDR3 residues: CASSVGLGTEAFF. In DNA form, the CDR3 reads TGTGCCAGCAGTGTAGGGCTTGGCACTGAAGCTTTCTTT.

The chain recombines TRBV4-1 with TRBJ2-3; D gene ambiguous. The length of the CDR3 is 16 residues. V lost 1 base and J lost 2, with 13 bases in between. Germline CDR1 MGHRA, CDR2 YSYEKL. The CDR3 DNA reads as TGCGCCAGCAGCCAAGCCCCCGGTAGCAACACAGATACGCAGTATTTT. Its translation is CASSQAPGSNTDTQYF.

The chain employs TRBV19 and TRBJ1-5; perhaps TRBD1 as D (6 bases). Trimming removed 11 bases from V and 9 bases from J, with 23 bases in between. There are 14 residues in the CDR3. CDR1 and CDR2 from the germline V gene are LNHDA and SQIVND (reference sequence). CDR3 sequence: CAGAEQGERWPQHF. For the CDR3, the DNA is TGTGCCGGCGCCGAACAGGGAGAACGGTGGCCCCAGCATTTT.

The V and J genes are TRBV9 and TRBJ1-6; no reliable D call. This CDR3 has 14 amino acids. The germline gives CDR1 SGDLS, CDR2 YYNGEE. V lost 5 bases and J lost 0, with 6 bases in between. The CDR3 DNA sequence: TGTGCCAGCAGGGGGAGCTCCTATAATTCACCCCTCCACTTT. Translated: CASRGSSYNSPLHF.

The chain recombines TRBV9 with TRBJ2-1; D is perhaps TRBD1 or TRBD2 (6 bases each). Germline V CDR1 and CDR2: SGDLS, YYNGEE. CDR3 length: 17 residues. Trimming pared 3 bases from V and 2 bases from J, leaving 18 bases between. CDR3 residues: CASSETGAGGPYNEQFF. The DNA of the CDR3 is TGTGCCAGCAGCGAGACGGGGGCTGGGGGGCCCTACAATGAGCAGTTCTTC.

The V and J genes are TRBV10-1 and TRBJ1-1, with D possibly TRBD1 on 6 matching bases. V was pared by 6 bases and J by 4 bases, with 12 bases between. Germline lookup yields CDR1 WNHNN and CDR2 SYGVQD (reference sequence). The CDR3 spans 13 residues. Written as DNA, the CDR3 is TGCGCCAGCAGCCCGACAGGAGGCACTGAAGCTTTCTTT. It codes for CASSPTGGTEAFF.

V is TRBV11-1 and J is TRBJ1-1; no firm D call. Trimming stripped 5 bases from V and 7 bases from J, with 23 bases between. This CDR3 is built from 16 residues. Germline assignment: CDR1 SGHAT and CDR2 FQDESV (reference sequence). The CDR3 DNA follows: TGTGCCAGCAGCCCTACTTTCCGGGGAGGTCGCGGTGAAGCTTTCTTT. It is translated as CASSPTFRGGRGEAFF.

The chain combines TRBV27 with TRBJ1-4; possibly TRBD1 for D (5 bases). The germline V and J ends were trimmed by 6 bases and 4 bases, with 12 bases remaining between them. This CDR3 spans 14 amino acids. In germline, CDR1 is MNHEY, CDR2 SMNVEV (reference sequence). CDR3 sequence reads: CASSFAGINEKLFF. The CDR3 nucleotides are TGTGCCAGCAGCTTCGCAGGGATTAATGAAAAACTGTTTTTT.

This chain uses TRBV6-5 with TRBJ2-7; the match to TRBD2 covers 12 bases. Trimming removed 0 bases from V and 2 bases from J; junction bases left unmatched: 2. Germline V gene data show CDR1 as MNHEY and CDR2 as SVGAGI. CDR3 length: 16 residues. The CDR3 region is CASSYSTSGGPYEQYF. CDR3 DNA sequence: TGTGCCAGCAGTTACTCGACTAGCGGGGGCCCCTACGAGCAGTACTTC.

V usage is TRBV13 and J usage is TRBJ2-5; TRBD2 agrees at 9 bases. J gave up 5 bases and V 7 bases, and 14 bases lay outside the gene matches. The CDR3 consists of 16 residues. The V gene's germline CDR1 is PRHDT and CDR2 FYEKMQ (reference sequence). As DNA, the CDR3 is TGTGCCAGCACCCTAGGACGGCGGGGGGGCCGGGAGACCCAGTACTTC. Its protein product is CASTLGRRGGRETQYF. Based on the CDR3 plus reference TRBV13 and TRBJ2-5, the full variable domain is AAGVIQSPRHLIKEKRETATLKCYPIPRHDTVYWYQQGPGQDPQFLISFYEKMQSDKGSIPDRFSAQQFSDYHSELNMSSLELGDSALYFCASTLGRRGGRETQYFGPGTRLLVL.

This rearrangement joins TRBV5-1 to TRBJ1-1; D remains unclear. Germline CDR1 and CDR2: SGHRS and YFSETQ. The CDR3 totals 14 residues. Between the trimmed V and J ends, which lost 0 bases and 2 bases, there was a span of 8 bases. The CDR3 coding sequence is TGCGCCAGCAGCTTGGGGGTAGCAAACACTGAAGCTTTCTTT. Its protein is CASSLGVANTEAFF. The variable domain in full, completed from reference TRBV5-1 and TRBJ1-1, reads KAGVTQTPRYLIKTRGQQVTLSCSPISGHRSVSWYQQTPGQGLQFLFEYFSETQRNKGNFPGRFSGRQFSNSRSEMNVSTLELGDSALYLCASSLGVANTEAFFGQGTRLTVV.

This chain joins TRBV11-2 and TRBJ1-6; the D gene is possibly TRBD1 (5 bases). With 2 bases removed from V and 8 bases from J, the gap between germline ends came to 10 bases. Germline V gene lookup returns CDR1 SGHAT and CDR2 FQNNGV. This CDR3 comprises 14 residues. The CDR3 sequence: CASSLNFRDSPLHF. CDR3 DNA sequence: TGTGCCAGCAGCTTAAACTTCAGGGATTCACCCCTCCACTTT.

This clone was recorded a few times. V and J are TRBV18 and TRBJ2-3; no definite D call. The CDR3 is 15 residues long. V was shortened by 3 bases and J by 1 base, with 11 bases between the two germline ends. Germline-derived CDR1 and CDR2 are KGHSH and LQKENI. The CDR3 nucleotides are TGTGCCAGCTCACCGACCGAGACGGGCACAGATACGCAGTATTTT. Its protein product is CASSPTETGTDTQYF.

This rearrangement joins TRBV7-2 to TRBJ1-3, with 7 bases that match TRBD1. J gave up 7 bases and V 3 bases, and 9 bases lay outside the gene matches. The CDR3 has 15 amino acids. Germline V lookup: CDR1 SGHTA, CDR2 FQGNSA. DNA of the CDR3: TGTGCCAGCAGCTTTACCGGGACAGCCCGGAACACCATATATTTT. The encoded protein is CASSFTGTARNTIYF.

The rearrangement links TRBV6-2 or TRBV6-3 to TRBJ1-2, with 10 bases identical to TRBD1. The V and J ends lost 4 bases and 4 bases, in that order; junction bases with no gene match: 3. The CDR3 spans 14 residues. Per the germline V gene, CDR1 is MNHEY and CDR2 is SVGEGT. For the CDR3, the DNA is TGTGCCAGCAGTTGGGACAGGGGTGGCTATGGCTACACCTTC. This sequence encodes CASSWDRGGYGYTF.

The CDR3 region is CASSVGTLYNEQFF. The CDR3 DNA reads TGTGCCAGCAGCGTCGGGACTCTCTACAATGAGCAGTTCTTC. The V gene is TRBV9, the J gene TRBJ2-1, with D maybe TRBD2 (6 bases). Germline assignment: CDR1 SGDLS and CDR2 YYNGEE. V was cut by 2 bases and J by 3 bases, with 9 bases left in between. CDR3 length: 14 residues.